These 15 T cell receptor beta chains originate from one sample sequenced in a study of graft-versus-host responses after intestinal transplantation. Co-plated with 200,000 CFSE-labeled responder cells were 200,000 irradiated, violet-dye-labeled stimulator cells. The repertoire was sequenced with immunoSEQ multiplex PCR; TCRdb's copy has only in-frame clones and lacks some. The table shows under 15,000 clones, with 35% occurring only once. The sequencing used alloreactive CD8+ T cells from a mixed lymphocyte reaction culture, collected before intestinal transplant. Documented subset: CFSE-low proliferating T cells sorted from approximately six-day pre-transplant mixed lymphocyte reaction (GvH or HvG direction). These receptors were taken from a human patient who received an intestinal transplant.

With respect to this clone: Given a far larger clone just one base away, this is likely a sequencing read error. V and J are TRBV11-2 and TRBJ2-7; a weak D match, TRBD2 (5 bases). The CDR3 spans 15 residues. CDR1 is SGHAT and CDR2 is FQNNGV in the germline V gene. CDR3 region: CASNLHEGVAYEQYF. The CDR3 DNA reads TGTGCCAGCAACTTACACGAGGGAGTCGCCTACGAGCAGTACTTC.

This clone was detected only a few times. The chain recombines TRBV28 with TRBJ2-5, with 7 bases identical to TRBD1. CDR1 is MDHEN, CDR2 SYDVKM, per germline. Trimming at V came to 3 bases and at J to 5 bases, leaving 6 bases not matched to a gene. This CDR3 is 14 amino acids long. In nucleotides, the CDR3 is TGTGCCAGCAGTTTCGGGACAGTAAGGGAGACCCAGTACTTC. Translated, it gives CASSFGTVRETQYF.

Comments on this clone: Other DNA sequences of this sample code for an identical CDR3. The rearrangement uses TRBV28 and TRBJ2-7; possibly TRBD1 or TRBD2 for D (7 bases each). The CDR3 consists of 13 residues. The germline CDR1 and CDR2 sequences are MDHEN and SYDVKM. The V end lost 11 bases, the J end lost 5 bases, and 19 bases lay between the germline ends. CDR3 coding DNA: TGTGCCCGTCAGGCCAGGGGGGGGGACGAGCAGTACTTC. This sequence encodes CARQARGGDEQYF.

The V and J genes are TRBV28 and TRBJ1-4; D not resolved. CDR3 size: 15 residues. The ends were cut back, 3 bases at V and 8 bases at J, with 16 bases in the middle. Germline CDR1 and CDR2: MDHEN and SYDVKM. The CDR3 region is CASSFGAMGKEKLFF. CDR3 coding DNA: TGTGCCAGCAGTTTCGGTGCGATGGGAAAAGAAAAACTGTTTTTT.

For this clone: The same CDR3 is also encoded by other DNA sequences in this sample. The chain recombines TRBV4-1 with TRBJ2-7, with no clear D. CDR3 length equals 15 residues. The germline gives CDR1 MGHRA, CDR2 YSYEKL. V was pared by 1 base and J by 2 bases, with 12 bases between. The CDR3 DNA sequence: TGCGCCAGCAGCCAAGGTCCGCAATCTCCCTACGAGCAGTACTTC. Encoded protein: CASSQGPQSPYEQYF.

This chain uses TRBV5-1 with TRBJ2-7, with a possible D match to TRBD1 (6 bases). V was shortened by 2 bases and J by 6 bases, with 15 bases between the two germline ends. There are 14 residues in the CDR3. CDR1 is SGHRS and CDR2 is YFSETQ in the germline V gene. CDR3 sequence: CASSFLVRGREQYF. The CDR3 DNA sequence: TGCGCCAGCAGCTTTCTAGTCAGGGGACGCGAGCAGTACTTC.

In this sample, this clone turned up a few times. The gene calls are TRBV28 and TRBJ2-7; no definite D call. The CDR3 covers 11 residues. Between the trimmed V and J ends, which lost 4 bases and 2 bases, there was a span of 3 bases. Germline V lookup: CDR1 MDHEN, CDR2 SYDVKM. CDR3 loop: CASSWTYEQYF. CDR3 nucleotides: TGTGCCAGCAGTTGGACCTACGAGCAGTACTTC.

The rearrangement uses TRBV7-6 and TRBJ2-3; the D is unclear. V was pared by 1 base and J by 0 bases, with 8 bases between. CDR1 and CDR2 from the germline V gene are SGHVS and FNYEAQ. The CDR3 covers 15 residues. CDR3 coding DNA: TGTGCCAGCAGCTTAGTTCCGCGGAGCACAGATACGCAGTATTTT. This codes for CASSLVPRSTDTQYF.

This clone was observed a few times. This chain connects TRBV10-2 to TRBJ2-1; TRBD1 agrees at 7 bases. Trimming took 4 bases from V and 4 from J; bases not matched to a gene: 13. The CDR3 is 17 amino acids. Germline V gene sequence: CDR1 WSHSY, CDR2 SAAADI. CDR3 sequence (DNA): TGCGCCAGCAGTGTCTTACCGGACAGGATCCCTTACAATGAGCAGTTCTTC. It specifies CASSVLPDRIPYNEQFF.

This clone was seen a handful of times. The V gene is TRBV7-4, the J gene TRBJ2-7; D unresolved. Germline CDR1 reads SGHVT; CDR2 reads SQSDAQ. The CDR3 contains 14 residues. The germline V and J ends were trimmed by 3 bases and 4 bases, with 13 bases remaining between them. In DNA, the CDR3 is TGTGCCAGCAGCTTTGACCGGTATTGGTACGAGCAGTACTTC. Encoded protein: CASSFDRYWYEQYF.

This chain links TRBV27 with TRBJ1-1; D not resolved. Germline V gene data show CDR1 as MNHEY and CDR2 as SMNVEV (reference sequence). This CDR3 is 14 amino acids long. V lost 3 bases to trimming and J lost 1 base, with 9 bases between them. The CDR3 loop reads CASSLNDQNTEAFF. In DNA form, the CDR3 reads TGTGCCAGCAGTTTGAATGACCAGAACACTGAAGCTTTCTTT.

The rearrangement links TRBV28 to TRBJ1-6; no definite D call. The CDR3 covers 16 residues. V dropped 1 base and J dropped 8 bases, with 15 bases sitting between them. Germline CDR1 and CDR2: MDHEN and SYDVKM. CDR3 protein: CASSLFWIPEHSPLHF. The CDR3 bases are TGTGCCAGCAGTTTATTTTGGATACCTGAGCATTCACCCCTCCACTTT.

The CDR3 reads CASSTGTSGTNEQFF. CDR3 nucleotides: TGTGCCAGCAGCACCGGGACTAGCGGGACAAATGAGCAGTTCTTC. V gene TRBV27 combines with J gene TRBJ2-1; 13 bases map to TRBD2. V dropped 6 bases and J dropped 7; count of bases not matched to a gene: 6. The V gene's germline CDR1 is MNHEY and CDR2 SMNVEV (reference sequence). This CDR3 is 15 amino acids long.

The rearrangement uses TRBV6-1 and TRBJ2-5; 8 bases are shared with TRBD2. With V trimmed by 3 bases and J by 5 bases, 5 bases remained unmatched. This CDR3 is built from 14 residues. Germline V gives CDR1 MNHNS, CDR2 SASEGT. CDR3 sequence (DNA): TGTGCCAGCAGTGACTGGACTAGCAGGGAGACCCAGTACTTC. This sequence encodes CASSDWTSRETQYF.

The chain employs TRBV6-5 and TRBJ2-3; D gene ambiguous. Germline CDR1 MNHEY, CDR2 SVGAGI. V gave up 0 bases and J gave up 6 bases, with 13 bases separating them. This CDR3 region has 15 residues. The CDR3 coding sequence is TGTGCCAGCAGTTACTCCGGGCATCTCGTGGATACGCAGTATTTT. This encodes CASSYSGHLVDTQYF.